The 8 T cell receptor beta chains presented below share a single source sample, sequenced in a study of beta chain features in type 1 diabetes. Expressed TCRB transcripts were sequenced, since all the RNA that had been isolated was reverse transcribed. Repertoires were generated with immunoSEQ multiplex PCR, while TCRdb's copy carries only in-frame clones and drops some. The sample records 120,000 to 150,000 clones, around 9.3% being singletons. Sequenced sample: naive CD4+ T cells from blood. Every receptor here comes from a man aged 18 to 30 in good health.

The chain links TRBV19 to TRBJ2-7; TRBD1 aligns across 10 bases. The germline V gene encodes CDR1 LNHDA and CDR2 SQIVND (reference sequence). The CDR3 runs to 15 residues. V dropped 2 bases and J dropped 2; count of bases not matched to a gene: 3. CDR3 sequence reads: CASSIYGQGAYEQYF. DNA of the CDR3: TGTGCCAGTAGTATATACGGACAGGGGGCCTACGAGCAGTACTTC.

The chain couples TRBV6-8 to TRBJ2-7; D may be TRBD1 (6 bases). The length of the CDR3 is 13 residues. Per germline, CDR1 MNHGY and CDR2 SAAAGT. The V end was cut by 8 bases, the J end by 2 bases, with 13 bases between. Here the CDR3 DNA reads TGTGCCAGCCCCTCAGGGGACCCCTACGAGCAGTACTTC. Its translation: CASPSGDPYEQYF.

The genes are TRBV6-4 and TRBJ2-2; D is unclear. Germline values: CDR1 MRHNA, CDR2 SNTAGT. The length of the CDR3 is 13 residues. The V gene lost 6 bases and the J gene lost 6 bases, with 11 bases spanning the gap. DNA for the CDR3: TGTGCCAGCAGCGAAAGCCCCCCCGGGGAGCTGTTTTTT. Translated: CASSESPPGELFF.

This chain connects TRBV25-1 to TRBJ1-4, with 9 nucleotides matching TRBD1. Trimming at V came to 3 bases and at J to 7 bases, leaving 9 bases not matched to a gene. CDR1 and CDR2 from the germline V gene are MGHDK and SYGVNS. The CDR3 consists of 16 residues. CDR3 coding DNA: TGTGCCAGCAGTGACCGGGACAGGGTCTACAGTGAAAAACTGTTTTTT. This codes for CASSDRDRVYSEKLFF.

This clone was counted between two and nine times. The DNA for the CDR3 is TGTGCCAGCAGTTTATTCGCGACAGGGAGCTACGAGCAGTACTTC. Residues: CASSLFATGSYEQYF. The V call is TRBV28, the J call TRBJ2-7; 7 bases match TRBD1. The V gene's germline CDR1 is MDHEN and CDR2 SYDVKM. V shed 1 base and J 3 bases; nucleotides not matched to a gene: 6. The CDR3 loop spans 15 amino acids.

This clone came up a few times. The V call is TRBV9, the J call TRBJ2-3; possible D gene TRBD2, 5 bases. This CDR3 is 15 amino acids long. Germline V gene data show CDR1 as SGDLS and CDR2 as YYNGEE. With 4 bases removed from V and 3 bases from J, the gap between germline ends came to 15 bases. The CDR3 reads CASSLRGLLTDTQYF. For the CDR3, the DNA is TGTGCCAGCAGCTTACGGGGTCTCCTTACAGATACGCAGTATTTT. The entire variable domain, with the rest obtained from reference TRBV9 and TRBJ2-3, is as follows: DSGVTQTPKHLITATGQRVTLRCSPRSGDLSVYWYQQSLDQGLQFLIQYYNGEERAKGNILERFSAQQFPDLHSELNLSSLELGDSALYFCASSLRGLLTDTQYFGPGTRLTVL.

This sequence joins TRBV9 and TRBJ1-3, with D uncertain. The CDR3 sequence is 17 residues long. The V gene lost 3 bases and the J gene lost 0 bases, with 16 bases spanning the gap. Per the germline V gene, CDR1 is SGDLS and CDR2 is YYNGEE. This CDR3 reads CASSAAGGLYSGNTIYF. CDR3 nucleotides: TGTGCCAGCAGCGCCGCGGGCGGCTTATACTCTGGAAACACCATATATTTT.

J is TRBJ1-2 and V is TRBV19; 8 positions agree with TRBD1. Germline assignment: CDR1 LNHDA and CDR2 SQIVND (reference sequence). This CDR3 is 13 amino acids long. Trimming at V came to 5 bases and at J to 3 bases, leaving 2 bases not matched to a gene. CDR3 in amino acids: CASSPGGDYGYTF. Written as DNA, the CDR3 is TGTGCCAGTAGTCCAGGGGGCGACTATGGCTACACCTTC. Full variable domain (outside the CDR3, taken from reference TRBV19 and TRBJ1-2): DGGITQSPKYLFRKEGQNVTLSCEQNLNHDAMYWYRQDPGQGLRLIYYSQIVNDFQKGDIAEGYSVSREKKESFPLTVTSAQKNPTAFYLCASSPGGDYGYTFGSGTRLTVV.